This is a list of T cell receptor beta chains from one sample in a study of blood T cells in healthy people across ages. Via MiXCR, TCRdb re-called the 5' RACE reads, giving one row per CDR3 protein. The table lists around 800,000 distinct CDR3 sequences, around half of them singletons. Input material: blood. The source is a man aged 80 or over in good health. Both conserved end residues are part of each CDR3. The D gene is left open where the match is weak. Size tells how often a clone was seen (once, few, many) or the class of an expanded clone, and some rows leave it out.

V gene	D gene	clone size	J gene	CDR3 DNA	CDR3 protein
TRBV4-2	TRBD2	few	TRBJ2-1	TGTGCCAGCAGCCCCGGACTAGCGCGAACGCCCTACAATGAGCAGTTCTTC	CASSPGLARTPYNEQFF
TRBV5-1	.	.	TRBJ2-5	TGCGCCAGCAGCCCGGGACACATAGGAGAGACCCAGTACTTC	CASSPGHIGETQYF
TRBV7-2	.	few	TRBJ2-1	TGTGCCAGCAGCTTATTCGGGGTCGATGAGCAGTTCTTC	CASSLFGVDEQFF
TRBV5-1	.	.	TRBJ2-7	TGCGCCAGCAGCTTGGGGACAGAAGTCCACGAGCAGTACTTC	CASSLGTEVHEQYF
TRBV7-3	.	few	TRBJ2-2	TGTGCCAGCAGGCCCCGCGTGGACACCGGGGAGCTGTTTTTT	CASRPRVDTGELFF
TRBV10-3	TRBD2	.	TRBJ2-7	TGTGCCACCAGTTTCCGACGCGCCAGTAGCGGGGGGGGAGCCTACGAGCAGTACTTC	CATSFRRASSGGGAYEQYF
TRBV5-1	TRBD2	few	TRBJ2-3	TGCGCCAGCAGCTTGGTTCTTAGCGGGCGGAGCACAGATACGCAGTATTTT	CASSLVLSGRSTDTQYF
TRBV20-1	TRBD2	.	TRBJ2-1	TGCAGTGCTAGAGATCGGGCTAGCGGGGCCCATTACAATGAGCAGTTCTTC	CSARDRASGAHYNEQFF
TRBV7-2	TRBD2	.	TRBJ2-3	TGTGCCAACAGCGGCCGGACTAGCGGGAGGGGGGCCACAGATACGCAGTATTTT	CANSGRTSGRGATDTQYF
TRBV5-1	TRBD1	.	TRBJ2-7	TGCGCCAGCAGCCTAGGGACAGGATTCTCCTACGAGCAGTACTTC	CASSLGTGFSYEQYF
TRBV7-9	.	many	TRBJ2-1	TGTGCCAGCAGCTTAGGGGATTCCGGCGACAATGAGCAGTTCTTC	CASSLGDSGDNEQFF
TRBV20-1	TRBD2	.	TRBJ2-7	TGCAGTGCTAGAGCACTAGCGGGGAAACTCTACGAGCAGTACTTC	CSARALAGKLYEQYF
TRBV10-3	.	.	TRBJ2-5	TGTGCCACCGGGAAGGGGACTGAGACCCAGTACTTC	CATGKGTETQYF
TRBV29-1	.	.	TRBJ2-7	TGCAGCGTTGACGAGCGGAAGGGGACTGACAATGAGCAGTACTTC	CSVDERKGTDNEQYF
TRBV5-1	.	.	TRBJ2-7	TGCGCCAGCAGCTTGTTTTCCCCCGGGAATGAGCAGTACTTC	CASSLFSPGNEQYF
TRBV24-1	.	few	TRBJ1-1	TGTGCCACCAGTGACCCTAGACTACCGAACACTGAAGCTTTCTTT	CATSDPRLPNTEAFF
TRBV6-5	TRBD1	.	TRBJ2-7	TGTGCCAGCACAGGCCCCGGGGCAGGGGGTTCCTACGAGCAGTACTTC	CASTGPGAGGSYEQYF
TRBV30	.	few	TRBJ2-5	TGTGCCTGGAGTCGGCGCTATGGGACCCAGTACTTC	CAWSRRYGTQYF
TRBV29-1	.	.	TRBJ1-2	TGCAGCGACCGGGACGGCTATGGCTACACCTTC	CSDRDGYGYTF
TRBV20-1	TRBD2	.	TRBJ2-3	TGCAGTGTTCTAGCGGGAAGCACAGATACGCAGTATTTT	CSVLAGSTDTQYF
TRBV4-1	.	.	TRBJ2-3	TGCGCCAGCAGCCATACCCTGACAGTCACAGATACGCAGTATTTT	CASSHTLTVTDTQYF
TRBV6-6	.	.	TRBJ1-1	TGTGCCAGCAGTTACTCGATTGAGACTGAAGCTTTCTTT	CASSYSIETEAFF
TRBV12-3/TRBV12-4	.	.	TRBJ2-7	TGTGCCAGCAGTCCCACCAGGAACGAGCAGTACTTC	CASSPTRNEQYF
TRBV19	TRBD1	.	TRBJ2-5	TGTGCCACCGGACAGGGTCGAGAGACCCAGTACTTC	CATGQGRETQYF
TRBV5-1	TRBD2	many	TRBJ2-7	TGCGCCAGCAGCATGACTAGCGGGAGCTCCTACGAGCAGTACTTC	CASSMTSGSSYEQYF
TRBV11-2	.	few	TRBJ2-3	TGTGCCAGCAGCTCCTACGGGGGCAAAGATACGCAGTATTTT	CASSSYGGKDTQYF
TRBV29-1	TRBD1	.	TRBJ1-5	TGCAGCGTTCGGGACAGGGAAACGCAGCCCCAGCATTTT	CSVRDRETQPQHF
TRBV10-3	.	.	TRBJ1-5	TGTGCCATCAGTGAGTCAGGGGGAATTCAGCCCCAGCATTTT	CAISESGGIQPQHF
TRBV3-1	.	many	TRBJ2-7	TGTGCCAGCAGCCAAGATCCCGGTTCCTACGAGCAGTACTTC	CASSQDPGSYEQYF
TRBV29-1	.	few	TRBJ2-7	TGCAGCGTTGGGGTAACTACCTCCTACGAGCAGTACTTC	CSVGVTTSYEQYF
TRBV7-2	TRBD1	.	TRBJ2-4	TGTGCCAGCAGCTTAGCGAGGGGGCTTGGCAAAAACATTCAGTACTTC	CASSLARGLGKNIQYF
TRBV6-6	.	.	TRBJ2-3	TGTGCCAGCGGCCTCGAGTGGGCAGATACGCAGTATTTT	CASGLEWADTQYF
TRBV12-3/TRBV12-4	.	.	TRBJ1-3	TGTGCCAGCAGTTCCCGGAGCTCTGGAAACACCATATATTTT	CASSSRSSGNTIYF
TRBV29-1	.	few	TRBJ2-3	TGCAGCGTTGCGGGGGCGAGGACAGATACGCAGTATTTT	CSVAGARTDTQYF
TRBV6-6	.	.	TRBJ2-7	TGTGCCAGCAGATCGGGACTGCAAGCCTACGAGCAGTACTTC	CASRSGLQAYEQYF
TRBV6-5	.	.	TRBJ2-3	TGTGCCAGCAGTCCCCGAGGGGGCACAGATACGCAGTATTTT	CASSPRGGTDTQYF